This TCR beta chain was obtained from a study of technical replicates of blood from several donors. V was clipped by 2 bases and J by 6 bases, with 5 bases between them. Germline assignment: CDR1 MNHEY and CDR2 SVGAGI. The CDR3 contains 11 residues. Using immunoSEQ multiplex PCR, the repertoire was profiled, and TCRdb retains in-frame clones only, with some absent. The sample shows some 87,000 clones, 80% to 95% of them seen only once. Source material: T cells isolated from PBMCs. This chain joins TRBV6-5 and TRBJ2-7, with no clear D. The source of this sequence is a human donor in good health. The CDR3 DNA reads TGTGCCAGCAGTTACGGCATCGAGCAGTACTTC. Its translation is CASSYGIEQYF.